The clone carrying this T cell receptor beta chain came up once. Per the original methods: The authors estimated nucleated cell counts from reference gene primer amplification. The data were produced by immunoSEQ multiplex PCR, yet TCRdb's version contains in-frame clones alone and is incomplete. The V and J calls and the clone size are those of that table, but D and trimming were determined from the DNA. The table shows 250,000 to 350,000 clones, with more than 85% occurring only once. The data derive from a study of blood T cell repertoires in COVID-19. Study-wide context: In each case, the material was cDNA or gDNA derived from T cells, B-cell-depleted T cells, or PBMCs.

Cohort allocation depended upon clinical history that participants reported. There are 15 residues in the CDR3. Per the germline V gene, CDR1 is SGHTA and CDR2 is FQGNSA. Trimming shortened V by 5 bases and J by 1 base, and 12 bases separated the two germline ends. The rearrangement joins TRBV7-2 to TRBJ2-1, with a weak D call TRBD2 (5 bases). The source material was PBMCs or T cells enriched from blood (not recorded which). This TCR was recovered from a woman in her twenties or thirties who had recovered from COVID-19. The CDR3 reads CASSPDGVSYNEQFF. The CDR3 DNA is TGTGCCAGCAGCCCCGACGGGGTGTCCTACAATGAGCAGTTCTTC.